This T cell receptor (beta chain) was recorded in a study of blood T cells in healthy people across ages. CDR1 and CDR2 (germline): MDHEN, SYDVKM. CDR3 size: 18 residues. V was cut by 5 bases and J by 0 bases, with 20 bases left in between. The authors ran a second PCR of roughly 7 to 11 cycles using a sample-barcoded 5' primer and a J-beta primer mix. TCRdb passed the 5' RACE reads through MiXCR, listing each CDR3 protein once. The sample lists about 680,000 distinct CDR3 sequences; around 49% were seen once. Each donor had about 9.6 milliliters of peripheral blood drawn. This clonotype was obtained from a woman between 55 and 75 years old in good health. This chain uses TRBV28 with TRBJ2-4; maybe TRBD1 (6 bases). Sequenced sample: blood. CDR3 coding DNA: TGTGCCAGCAGTACCGGGACACGAGGATACTTAGCCAAAAACATTCAGTACTTC. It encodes CASSTGTRGYLAKNIQYF.